Presented here are 13 T cell receptor beta chains from one specimen sequenced in a study of CD8+ T cells in alopecia areata. Treatment given: oral pan-JAK inhibitor, 5-10 mg twice daily. RNA extraction and reverse transcription yielded cDNA as sequencing template. Sequenced by immunoSEQ multiplex PCR; TCRdb stores in-frame clones only, minus some. The sample carries a few hundred thousand clones, about 40% recorded once. The specimen comprised CD4+ T cells sorted from blood, sampled at roughly week 36, from a patient treated with tofacitinib. These receptors came from a human donor with alopecia areata.

The gene calls are TRBV25-1 and TRBJ1-1; no reliable D call. CDR1 and CDR2 from the germline V gene are MGHDK and SYGVNS. Trimming stripped 2 bases from V and 6 bases from J, with 10 bases between. CDR3 length equals 13 residues. In DNA form, the CDR3 reads TGTGCCAGCAGTGAAGGTGGTCAAGCTGAAGCTTTCTTT. This codes for CASSEGGQAEAFF.

A single count supports this clone. The gene calls are TRBV5-6 and TRBJ2-3, with TRBD2 as a possible D gene (5 bases). The V gene lost 0 bases and the J gene lost 0 bases, with 5 bases spanning the gap. Germline V gives CDR1 SGHDT, CDR2 YYEEEE. The CDR3 sequence is 14 residues long. CDR3 DNA sequence: TGTGCCAGCAGCTTGGCTAGCAGCACAGATACGCAGTATTTT. It specifies CASSLASSTDTQYF.

V usage is TRBV7-8 and J usage is TRBJ2-4, with D hard to call. The CDR3 is 18 amino acids. The V end was cut by 6 bases, the J end by 1 base, with 22 bases between. Germline-derived CDR1 and CDR2 are SGHVS and FQNEAQ. The CDR3, as DNA: TGTGCCAGCAGACCTACCATCCTCACAACGATGGCCAAAAACATTCAGTACTTC. Protein: CASRPTILTTMAKNIQYF.

V and J are TRBV5-1 and TRBJ2-3; D might be TRBD1 or TRBD2, each matching 6 bases. From germline, CDR1 is SGHRS and CDR2 YFSETQ. The V end was cut by 3 bases, the J end by 6 bases, with 8 bases between. This CDR3 comprises 12 residues. The chain's CDR3 is CASSWRGDTQYF. As DNA, the CDR3 is TGCGCCAGCAGCTGGAGGGGGGATACGCAGTATTTT.

This rearrangement joins TRBV7-2 to TRBJ2-7; weak D call: TRBD2 (6 bases). From germline, CDR1 is SGHTA and CDR2 FQGNSA. Trimming shortened V by 2 bases and J by 2 bases, and 13 bases separated the two germline ends. The CDR3 contains 15 residues. CDR3 nucleotides: TGTGCCAGCAGCTTAAATCCCGCGGGACCCTACGAGCAGTACTTC. Protein product: CASSLNPAGPYEQYF.

In this sample, this clone turned up a few times. V is TRBV5-1 and J is TRBJ2-1; D might be TRBD2 (6 bases). Trimming took 0 bases from V and 4 from J, leaving 14 bases between them. The CDR3 runs 16 residues. CDR1 and CDR2 (germline): SGHRS, YFSETQ. CDR3 loop: CASSLGWASVYNEQFF. The CDR3 coding sequence is TGCGCCAGCAGCTTGGGATGGGCTAGCGTATACAATGAGCAGTTCTTC.

This clone appeared a few times. V is TRBV27 and J is TRBJ1-5; D remains unclear. With 8 bases removed from V and 7 bases from J, the gap between germline ends came to 15 bases. The germline CDR1 and CDR2 sequences are MNHEY and SMNVEV (reference sequence). This CDR3 spans 13 amino acids. The CDR3 bases are TGTGCCAGCCGAGGCGGGGTGTGGCAGCCCCAGCATTTT. This encodes CASRGGVWQPQHF.

The chain uses TRBV9 and TRBJ2-7; D is perhaps TRBD1 (6 bases). The CDR3 sequence is 15 residues long. Germline CDR1 is SGDLS and CDR2 is YYNGEE. The ends were cut back, 4 bases at V and 2 bases at J, with 16 bases in the middle. The CDR3: CASSLGHQTPYEQYF. The CDR3 DNA is TGTGCCAGCAGCCTGGGACATCAGACCCCCTACGAGCAGTACTTC.

This clone was counted once. This sequence joins TRBV7-9 and TRBJ2-5; 13 bases map to TRBD2. The CDR3 contains 15 residues. Trimming cost V 6 bases and J 5 bases; bases outside gene matches: 6. Germline V lookup: CDR1 SEHNR, CDR2 FQNEAQ (reference sequence). The CDR3 DNA is TGTGCCAGCAGTCCCGGACTAGCGGGAGTGGAGACCCAGTACTTC. Protein product: CASSPGLAGVETQYF.

This chain uses TRBV30 with TRBJ1-1, with a weak D call TRBD1 (5 bases). CDR1 is GTSNPN, CDR2 SVGIG, per germline (reference sequence). The CDR3 spans 15 residues. The ends were cut back, 2 bases at V and 1 base at J, with 14 bases in the middle. Written as DNA, the CDR3 is TGTGCCTGGAGTTCCTCTACGACAGCGAACACTGAAGCTTTCTTT. Encoded protein: CAWSSSTTANTEAFF. Full variable domain (remainder filled in from reference TRBV30 and TRBJ1-1): SQTIHQWPATLVQPVGSPLSLECTVEGTSNPNLYWYRQAAGRGLQLLFYSVGIGQISSEVPQNLSASRPQDRQFILSSKKLLLSDSGFYLCAWSSSTTANTEAFFGQGTRLTVV.

DNA for the CDR3: TGCGCCAGCAGCCCCCCAGGGGGGCGGGCCTACGAGCAGTACTTC. Protein product: CASSPPGGRAYEQYF. The rearrangement links TRBV4-1 to TRBJ2-7, with D tentatively TRBD1 (7 bases). CDR1 and CDR2 (germline): MGHRA, YSYEKL. This CDR3 has 15 amino acids. V lost 4 bases and J lost 2, with 15 bases in between.

The V and J genes are TRBV7-2 and TRBJ1-1; 9 bases map to TRBD1. Germline V gene sequence: CDR1 SGHTA, CDR2 FQGNSA. V lost 7 bases to trimming and J lost 11 bases; unmatched junction nucleotides: 17. The CDR3 consists of 15 residues. The CDR3 DNA sequence: TGTGCCAGCACCTCCCCGGGGGGCTTTGGGACAGGGGCTTTCTTT. Translated: CASTSPGGFGTGAFF.

V is TRBV29-1 and J is TRBJ2-1; D may match TRBD1 or TRBD2 (7 bases each). Germline V gene data show CDR1 as SQVTM and CDR2 as ANQGSEA. The CDR3 is 15 residues long. V was trimmed by 7 bases and J by 9 bases, leaving 25 bases between them. CDR3 nucleotides: TGCAGCGCCTCCCGGGGGGACAGAGCCTATCCTGAGCAGTTCTTC. Its translation: CSASRGDRAYPEQFF.